The rows below give T cell receptor beta chains drawn from one sample of a study of molecular identifiers for immune sequencing clone quantification. TCRdb analysed the PCR reads with MiXCR anew, one entry per CDR3 protein. This table has about 300,000 distinct CDR3 sequences, over 20% appearing once. The material sequenced was naive CD8+ T cells from blood, with Jurkat cell RNA spiked in. These receptors were taken from a human donor in good health. Some libraries in this study had Jurkat cell RNA spiked in. Both conserved end residues are part of each CDR3. Each record gives: J gene, D gene, V gene, clone size, CDR3 protein, CDR3 DNA. The D gene is left open where the match is weak. The size entry is marked missing in some rows and otherwise reads once, few, many or a size class.

TRBJ2-2 . TRBV6-6 many CASRTVNTGELFF TGTGCCAGCAGGACAGTGAACACCGGGGAGCTGTTTTTT
TRBJ2-5 TRBD2 TRBV3-1 . CASSQELQRGTQETQYF TGTGCCAGCAGCCAAGAATTGCAGCGGGGGACCCAAGAGACCCAGTACTTC
TRBJ2-7 TRBD1 TRBV5-1 many CASSHRDRGTYEQYF TGCGCCAGCAGCCACCGGGACAGGGGCACCTACGAGCAGTACTTC
TRBJ2-7 TRBD1 TRBV6-2/TRBV6-3 few CASSYGGQGSYEQYF TGTGCCAGCAGCTACGGGGGACAGGGATCCTACGAGCAGTACTTC
TRBJ2-7 . TRBV18 many CASSLSEVSEQYF TGTGCCAGCTCACTGTCTGAGGTCTCGGAGCAGTACTTC
TRBJ2-5 TRBD2 TRBV12-3/TRBV12-4 many CASSSPREGQETQYF TGTGCCAGCAGTTCTCCTAGGGAGGGACAAGAGACCCAGTACTTC
TRBJ2-5 . TRBV27 few CASSSHPAGQETQYF TGTGCCAGCAGTTCCCACCCAGCGGGTCAAGAGACCCAGTACTTC
TRBJ1-1 . TRBV7-2 many CASSPRTSGTEAFF TGTGCCAGCAGCCCAAGGACCTCCGGCACTGAAGCTTTCTTT
TRBJ1-4 TRBD1 TRBV12-3/TRBV12-4 few CASNPTGDEKLFF TGTGCCAGCAATCCAACAGGGGATGAAAAACTGTTTTTT
TRBJ2-5 . TRBV9 many CASSADSTVQETQYF TGTGCCAGCAGCGCCGATTCGACAGTACAAGAGACCCAGTACTTC
TRBJ1-1 TRBD1 TRBV4-1 . CASRNSGGYGTEAFF TGCGCCAGCAGAAATTCAGGGGGGTACGGCACTGAAGCTTTCTTT
TRBJ2-1 . TRBV4-3 many CASSQDKGANEQFF TGCGCCAGCAGCCAAGATAAGGGTGCCAATGAGCAGTTCTTC
TRBJ1-5 . TRBV27 . CATAESGNQPQHF TGTGCCACCGCGGAGAGTGGCAATCAGCCCCAGCATTTT
TRBJ1-1 . TRBV29-1 many CSVAAPEAFF TGCAGCGTTGCTGCCCCTGAAGCTTTCTTT
TRBJ1-1 . TRBV19 . CASSTTTGMNTEAFF TGTGCCAGTAGTACGACGACGGGCATGAACACTGAAGCTTTCTTT
TRBJ2-7 . TRBV6-5 many CASGPTPYEQYF TGTGCCAGCGGCCCCACGCCCTACGAGCAGTACTTC
TRBJ2-5 . TRBV10-3 . CAVGLEVPETQYF TGTGCCGTAGGCCTCGAGGTCCCGGAGACCCAGTACTTC
TRBJ2-3 . TRBV29-1 many CSVQGSTDTQYF TGCAGCGTACAGGGTAGCACAGATACGCAGTATTTT
TRBJ2-2 TRBD2 TRBV5-4 . CASSLNGRARELFF TGTGCCAGCAGCTTGAACGGGAGGGCCCGGGAGCTGTTTTTT
TRBJ2-3 . TRBV9 . CASSVVGTTSTDTQYF TGTGCCAGCAGCGTAGTCGGGACGACCTCAACAGATACGCAGTATTTT
TRBJ2-6 . TRBV27 many CASSWTGPSGANVLTF TGTGCCAGCAGTTGGACGGGTCCCTCTGGGGCCAACGTCCTGACTTTC
TRBJ2-1 . TRBV14 many CASSQESRATVSYNEQFF TGTGCCAGCAGCCAAGAGTCCCGGGCAACCGTATCCTACAATGAGCAGTTCTTC
TRBJ1-1 . TRBV7-9 many CASSLVGLGRETGTEAFF TGTGCCAGCAGCTTAGTGGGGTTAGGGCGCGAGACGGGTACTGAAGCTTTCTTT
TRBJ2-7 . TRBV27 . CASREGGSYEQYF TGTGCCAGCCGGGAAGGGGGCTCCTACGAGCAGTACTTC
TRBJ2-7 TRBD1 TRBV29-1 many CSVEEGGTGWYEQYF TGCAGCGTTGAAGAAGGTGGGACAGGGTGGTACGAGCAGTACTTC
TRBJ1-2 . TRBV25-1 once CASSEVGPKGCGYTF TGTGCCAGCAGTGAAGTAGGCCCCAAAGGCTGTGGCTACACCTTC
TRBJ2-7 . TRBV20-1 . CSALHRDSLDEQYF TGCAGTGCTCTCCATCGGGATTCCCTTGACGAGCAGTACTTC
TRBJ2-1 . TRBV7-2 many CASSLALKGGSSYNEQFF TGTGCCAGCAGCTTAGCGCTAAAGGGGGGAAGCTCCTACAATGAGCAGTTCTTC
TRBJ2-2 TRBD1 TRBV27 many CASRGQGENIGELFF TGTGCCAGCAGGGGACAGGGGGAAAATATCGGGGAGCTGTTTTTT
TRBJ1-5 . TRBV6-2/TRBV6-3 few CASSYPEPQHF TGTGCCAGCAGTTACCCGGAGCCCCAGCATTTT
TRBJ1-5 . TRBV28 many CASSSGGTGEPQHF TGTGCCAGCAGTTCCGGCGGTACCGGGGAGCCCCAGCATTTT
TRBJ2-6 . TRBV7-2 many CASSFPAVRPGANVLTF TGTGCCAGCAGCTTTCCAGCGGTACGGCCTGGGGCCAACGTCCTGACTTTC
TRBJ2-2 TRBD2 TRBV12-3/TRBV12-4 . CASSLAQVGGAGELFF TGTGCCAGCAGTTTGGCCCAGGTGGGAGGGGCCGGGGAGCTGTTTTTT
TRBJ2-1 TRBD2 TRBV6-2/TRBV6-3 . CASRRTSGGINEQFF TGTGCCAGCAGAAGGACTAGCGGGGGGATCAATGAGCAGTTCTTC
TRBJ2-6 . TRBV9 . CASSIARNSGANVLTF TGTGCCAGCAGCATAGCGCGGAACTCTGGGGCCAACGTCCTGACTTTC
TRBJ2-2 . TRBV5-1 many CASSLRNTGELFF TGCGCCAGCAGCTTGAGGAACACCGGGGAGCTGTTTTTT
TRBJ2-4 TRBD1 TRBV5-5 many CASSLGTGVRSRNIQYF TGTGCCAGCAGCTTGGGGACAGGGGTCCGATCGAGGAACATTCAGTACTTC
TRBJ1-1 TRBD1 TRBV9 many CASSASGGQGPNTEAFF TGTGCCAGCAGCGCAAGTGGAGGACAGGGCCCGAACACTGAAGCTTTCTTT
TRBJ2-7 TRBD1 TRBV27 many CASSANVGTGLYF TGTGCCAGCAGTGCAAACGTAGGGACAGGGCTGTACTTC
TRBJ2-3 TRBD2 TRBV7-9 many CASSSPLGTSSTDTQYF TGTGCCAGCAGCTCGCCTCTCGGGACTAGCAGCACAGATACGCAGTATTTT
TRBJ2-7 . TRBV12-3/TRBV12-4 many CASSPETSNAYEQYF TGTGCCAGCAGCCCAGAGACTAGTAACGCCTACGAGCAGTACTTC
TRBJ1-5 . TRBV6-2/TRBV6-3 . CASSYLDSPGYSNQPQHF TGTGCCAGCAGTTACCTGGACAGTCCAGGATATAGCAATCAGCCCCAGCATTTT